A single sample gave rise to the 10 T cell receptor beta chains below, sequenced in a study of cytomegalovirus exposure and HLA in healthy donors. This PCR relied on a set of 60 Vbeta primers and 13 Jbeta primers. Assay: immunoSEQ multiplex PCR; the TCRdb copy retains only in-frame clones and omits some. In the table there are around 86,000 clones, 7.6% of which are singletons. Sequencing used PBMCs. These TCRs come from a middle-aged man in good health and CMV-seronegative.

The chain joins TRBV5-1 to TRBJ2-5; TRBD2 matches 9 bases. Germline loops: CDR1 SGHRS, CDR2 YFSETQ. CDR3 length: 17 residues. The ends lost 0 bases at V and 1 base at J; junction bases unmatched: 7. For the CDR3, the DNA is TGCGCCAGCAGCTTGGAGGGTAGCGGGGGTCCCCAAGAGACCCAGTACTTC. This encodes CASSLEGSGGPQETQYF.

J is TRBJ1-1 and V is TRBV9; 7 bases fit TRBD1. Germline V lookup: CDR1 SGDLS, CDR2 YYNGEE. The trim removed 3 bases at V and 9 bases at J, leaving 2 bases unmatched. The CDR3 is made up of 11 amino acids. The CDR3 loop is CASSGRGKAFF. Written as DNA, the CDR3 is TGTGCCAGCAGCGGCAGGGGGAAAGCTTTCTTT.

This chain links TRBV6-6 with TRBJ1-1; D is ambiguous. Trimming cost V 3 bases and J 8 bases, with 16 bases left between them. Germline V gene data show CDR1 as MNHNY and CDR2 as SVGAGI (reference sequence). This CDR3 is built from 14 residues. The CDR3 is CASSYIGVALEAFF. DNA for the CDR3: TGTGCCAGCAGTTATATCGGGGTGGCCCTAGAAGCTTTCTTT.

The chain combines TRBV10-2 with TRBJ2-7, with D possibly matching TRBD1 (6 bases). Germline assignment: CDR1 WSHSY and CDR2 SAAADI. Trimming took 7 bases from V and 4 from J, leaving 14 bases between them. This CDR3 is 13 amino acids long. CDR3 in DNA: TGCGCCAGCACCCTGGACAGTACATACGAGCAGTACTTC. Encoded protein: CASTLDSTYEQYF.

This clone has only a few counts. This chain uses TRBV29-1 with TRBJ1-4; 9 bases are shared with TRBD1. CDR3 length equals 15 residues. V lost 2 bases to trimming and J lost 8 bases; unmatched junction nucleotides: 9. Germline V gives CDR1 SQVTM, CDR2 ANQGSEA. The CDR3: CSVEHRTGDGEKLFF. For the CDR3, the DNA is TGCAGCGTTGAACATAGGACAGGGGACGGCGAAAAACTGTTTTTT.

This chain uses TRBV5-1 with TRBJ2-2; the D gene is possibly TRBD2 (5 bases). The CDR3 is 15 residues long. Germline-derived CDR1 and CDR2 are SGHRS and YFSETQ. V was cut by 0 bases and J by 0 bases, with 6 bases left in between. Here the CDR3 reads CASSLGAANTGELFF. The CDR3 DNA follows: TGCGCCAGCAGCTTGGGAGCGGCGAACACCGGGGAGCTGTTTTTT.

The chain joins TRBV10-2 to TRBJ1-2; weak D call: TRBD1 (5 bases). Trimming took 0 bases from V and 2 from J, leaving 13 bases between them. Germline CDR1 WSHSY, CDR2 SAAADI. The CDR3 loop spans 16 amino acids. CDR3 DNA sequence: TGCGCCAGCAGTGAGTCAGGAGGGGTGGCCAACTATGGCTACACCTTC. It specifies CASSESGGVANYGYTF.

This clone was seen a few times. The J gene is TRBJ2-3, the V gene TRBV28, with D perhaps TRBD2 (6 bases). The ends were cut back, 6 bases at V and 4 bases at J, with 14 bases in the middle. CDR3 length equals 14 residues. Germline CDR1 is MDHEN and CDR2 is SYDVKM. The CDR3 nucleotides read TGTGCCAGCAGCTCCGGGGGAACAGCAGATACGCAGTATTTT. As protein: CASSSGGTADTQYF.

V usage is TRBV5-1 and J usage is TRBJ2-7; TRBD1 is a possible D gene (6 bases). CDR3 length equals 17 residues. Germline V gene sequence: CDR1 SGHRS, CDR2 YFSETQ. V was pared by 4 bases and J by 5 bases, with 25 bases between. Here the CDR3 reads CASSPLKKMTGNNEQYF. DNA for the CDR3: TGCGCCAGCAGCCCACTAAAAAAGATGACAGGTAACAACGAGCAGTACTTC. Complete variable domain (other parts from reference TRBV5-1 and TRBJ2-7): KAGVTQTPRYLIKTRGQQVTLSCSPISGHRSVSWYQQTPGQGLQFLFEYFSETQRNKGNFPGRFSGRQFSNSRSEMNVSTLELGDSALYLCASSPLKKMTGNNEQYFGPGTRLTVT.

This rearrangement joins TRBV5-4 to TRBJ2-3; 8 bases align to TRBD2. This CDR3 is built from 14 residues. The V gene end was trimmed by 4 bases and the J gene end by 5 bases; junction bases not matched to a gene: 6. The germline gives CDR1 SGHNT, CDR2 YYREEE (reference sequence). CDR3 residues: CASSLGLAQDTQYF. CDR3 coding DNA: TGTGCCAGCAGCCTCGGACTAGCCCAAGATACGCAGTATTTT.